Presented here are 8 T cell receptor beta chains from one specimen sequenced in a study of blood T cell repertoires in COVID-19. Sequencing used immunoSEQ multiplex PCR; TCRdb keeps in-frame clones, though not all of them. The top ten hold under 0.3% of the sample, which has just over 650,000 clones, about 90% seen once. Sequenced material: peripheral blood. The receptors stem from a young woman with acute or convalescent COVID-19.

The V call is TRBV6-1, the J call TRBJ1-4; D possibly corresponds to TRBD1 (6 bases). The germline V and J ends were trimmed by 1 base and 7 bases, with 10 bases remaining between them. The length of the CDR3 is 14 residues. CDR1 MNHNS and CDR2 SASEGT come from the germline V gene. The CDR3 here is CASSEGGGVEKLFF. CDR3 bases: TGTGCCAGCAGTGAAGGAGGGGGGGTTGAAAAACTGTTTTTT.

The chain joins TRBV6-1 to TRBJ1-2, with D possibly matching TRBD1 (5 bases). CDR3 length equals 16 residues. V was trimmed by 3 bases and J by 4 bases, leaving 18 bases between them. Germline CDR1 is MNHNS and CDR2 is SASEGT. CDR3 in amino acids: CASSDPATRQSYGYTF. As DNA, the CDR3 is TGTGCCAGCAGTGATCCTGCGACCAGACAGAGCTATGGCTACACCTTC.

The chain recombines TRBV9 with TRBJ1-2; perhaps TRBD1 as D (5 bases). The CDR3 loop spans 15 amino acids. CDR1 and CDR2 (germline): SGDLS, YYNGEE. V was trimmed by 0 bases and J by 4 bases, leaving 13 bases between them. This chain's CDR3 is CASSVAPRDAYGYTF. CDR3 nucleotides: TGTGCCAGCAGCGTAGCTCCCAGGGATGCCTATGGCTACACCTTC. Full variable domain (rest looked up from reference TRBV9 and TRBJ1-2): DSGVTQTPKHLITATGQRVTLRCSPRSGDLSVYWYQQSLDQGLQFLIQYYNGEERAKGNILERFSAQQFPDLHSELNLSSLELGDSALYFCASSVAPRDAYGYTFGSGTRLTVV.

The chain couples TRBV30 to TRBJ2-2; the D gene is possibly TRBD1 (6 bases). Germline assignment: CDR1 GTSNPN and CDR2 SVGIG (reference sequence). The CDR3 spans 14 residues. V lost 0 bases to trimming and J lost 2 bases, with 7 bases between them. As DNA, the CDR3 is TGTGCCTGGAGTGTGGGGACAAACACCGGGGAGCTGTTTTTT. Translated, it gives CAWSVGTNTGELFF. The full variable domain, in which reference TRBV30 and TRBJ2-2 provide the parts outside the CDR3, is SQTIHQWPATLVQPVGSPLSLECTVEGTSNPNLYWYRQAAGRGLQLLFYSVGIGQISSEVPQNLSASRPQDRQFILSSKKLLLSDSGFYLCAWSVGTNTGELFFGEGSRLTVL.

The chain combines TRBV14 with TRBJ2-7; possibly TRBD2 for D (6 bases). Germline V lookup: CDR1 SGHDN, CDR2 FVKESK. V lost 4 bases and J 2 bases, leaving 21 bases between the germline ends. The CDR3 covers 17 residues. The CDR3, as DNA: TGTGCCAGCAGCCCCTGGACGGGAGAAAGACTACCCTACGAGCAGTACTTC. This gives the protein CASSPWTGERLPYEQYF.

The chain combines TRBV9 with TRBJ1-3; 8 positions match TRBD1. This CDR3 is 13 amino acids long. V shed 6 bases and J 3 bases; nucleotides not matched to a gene: 2. CDR1 is SGDLS, CDR2 YYNGEE, per germline. CDR3 residues: CASTGGFGNTIYF. The CDR3 region has the DNA TGTGCCAGCACAGGGGGCTTTGGAAACACCATATATTTT.

The chain joins TRBV21-1 to TRBJ1-1; the table assigns TRBD1, which was not confirmed against the DNA. TRBV21-1 counts as a pseudogene. This CDR3 spans 15 amino acids. The CDR3 bases are TGTGCCAGCAGCAAGGACAGGGTACGGGGCACTGAAGCTTTCTTT. Translating gives CASSKDRVRGTEAFF.

The chain carries TRBV3-1 (or the pseudogene TRBV3-2) and TRBJ2-1, with 7 positions matching TRBD2. V lost 4 bases, J lost 9 bases, and 15 bases stayed unmatched. This CDR3 has 16 residues. CDR1 and CDR2 (germline): LGHDT, YNNKEL (reference sequence). The CDR3 nucleotides are TGTGCCAGCAGCCTCCTCGGCTGGGGGGGTTTAGGTGAGCAGTTCTTC. Its protein is CASSLLGWGGLGEQFF.